This T cell receptor beta chain was sequenced during a study of Ad26.COV2.S vaccination and SARS-CoV-2 variants. Study-wide background: Once or twice, 56 days apart, Ad26.COV2.S was delivered intramuscularly. Study-level findings and limits: Spike-specific CD8+ and CD4+ T cell responses reportedly showed substantial breadth after vaccination.

The treatment was: roughly 20 received Ad26.COV2.S at low or high dose, single or two shots; about 5 received placebo; per-sample allocation not given. Material that was analyzed had been drawn on day 63 after the first vaccine or placebo injection. Regarding this clone: As yet, its antigen is unknown.

Data came from immunoSEQ multiplex PCR; TCRdb stores just in-frame clones and leaves some out. Seen here are a few hundred thousand clones, approximately 87% observed once, and the top ten hold less than 4%. V was pared by 4 bases and J by 6 bases, with 21 bases between. This CDR3 comprises 16 residues. Germline CDR1 reads LNHDA; CDR2 reads SQIVND (reference sequence). The specimen was peripheral blood, collected in a trial of Ad26.COV2.S vaccine versus placebo. The rearrangement joins TRBV19 to TRBJ2-5, with D tentatively TRBD1 (6 bases). This TCR came from a person aged 18-60 years who received the Ad26.COV2.S COVID-19 vaccine or a placebo. The CDR3 region has the DNA TGTGCCAGTAGTACCCAATCGGGACACACCACGCAGACCCAGTACTTC. Its translation: CASSTQSGHTTQTQYF.